This T cell receptor beta chain was obtained from a study of T cells expressing NK-cell markers. TCRdb re-called the 5' RACE reads, yielding one record per CDR3 amino acid sequence without DNA. The sample is made up of some 460,000 distinct CDR3 sequences, and the top ten hold around 1.4% of it. Sample: blood T cells: a sorted CD56 or NKG2C T cell subset, CD4+ or CD8+ T cells, or bulk PBMC T cells (not recorded which). The sequence was collected from a woman aged 45-60 years in good health.

The CDR3 region is CASSSKSGELFF. The chain carries TRBV18 and TRBJ2-2. Germline V CDR1 and CDR2: KGHSH, LQKENI. This CDR3 has 12 amino acids.